The entry that follows covers one T cell receptor beta chain sequence. Antigen: not known. V was pared by 6 bases and J by 2 bases, with 11 bases between. CDR1 and CDR2 from the germline V gene are MDHEN and SYDVKM. The CDR3 extends over 13 amino acids. The data derive from a study of shared clonotypes between healthy human individuals. Study observations and caveats: Some clonotypes were shared by all four sorted-subset donors, while others were not shared. The non-shared ones had lower generation probabilities than the shared ones.

Every donor was a Caucasian adult from Nashville, Tennessee. CD45RA-negative memory and CD45RA+ naive subsets were split from the CD4+ cells. Roughly 200 ng DNA, about 33,000 T cell genomes, went into each sorted-subset replicate PCR. Produced via immunoSEQ multiplex PCR; TCRdb's table is partial and in-frame only. Of about 2.4 million clones listed, 93% are singletons. This sequence joins TRBV28 and TRBJ2-7; D not certain. The sequence was collected from a man younger than 30 in good health. Some clones in this sample may be carry-over from other donors' samples. Sequenced input: naive CD4+ T cells from PBMCs. The subset is: CD45RA+ positively selected. CDR3 protein: CASSRPLTYEQYF. Written as DNA, the CDR3 is TGTGCCAGCAGCCGCCCCCTCACCTACGAGCAGTACTTC.